Sequencing of this T cell receptor beta chain was carried out in a study of blood T cells in healthy people across ages. Study-level results: Per million T cells, TCR beta diversity dropped about linearly as age rose.

Healthy individuals of Caucasian origin from Russia, aged roughly 6 to 95, served as donors. Trimming shortened V by 5 bases and J by 7 bases, and 18 bases separated the two germline ends. Germline lookup yields CDR1 SGHTA and CDR2 FQGNSA. The CDR3 runs 15 residues. Remarks on this clonotype: Antigen unknown.

Combining a sample-barcoded 5' primer with a J-beta primer mix, a second PCR ran for about 7 to 11 cycles. TCRdb itself ran the 5' RACE reads through MiXCR, one entry per CDR3 protein. The sample has 780,000 or so distinct CDR3 sequences; 45% to 70% are singletons. The chain is built from TRBV7-2 and TRBJ1-5; maybe TRBD1 (6 bases). What was sequenced was blood. The clonotype was recovered from a man between 35 and 55 years old in good health. CDR3 amino acids: CASSPGQRVDQPQHF. CDR3 in DNA: TGTGCCAGCAGCCCCGGACAGCGTGTAGACCAGCCCCAGCATTTT.